The TCR beta chain described here comes from a study of blood T cell repertoires in COVID-19. The length of the CDR3 is 14 residues. The V and J ends lost 6 bases and 3 bases, in that order; junction bases with no gene match: 4. CDR1 and CDR2 from the germline V gene are MDHEN and SYDVKM. Libraries were prepared by immunoSEQ multiplex PCR; TCRdb keeps only in-frame clonotypes and omits some of them. The sample has 150,000 or so clones; around 89% are singletons. The chain links TRBV28 to TRBJ1-2; 10 bases match TRBD1. This TCR was sampled from a woman in her thirties or forties with acute or convalescent COVID-19. The sample comprised peripheral blood. The CDR3 DNA reads TGTGCCAGCAGCCCCGGGACAGGGGACTATGGCTACACCTTC. Amino acid sequence: CASSPGTGDYGYTF.